The 5 T cell receptor beta chains presented below share a single source sample, sequenced in a study of blood T cell repertoires in COVID-19. Repertoires were generated with immunoSEQ multiplex PCR, while TCRdb's copy carries only in-frame clones and drops some. This sample has 220,000 or so clones, with roughly 84% found just once. The sample was PBMCs or T cells enriched from blood (not recorded which). The receptor source for this set is a woman aged 40 to 50 who had recovered from COVID-19.

The sample holds a few counts of this clone. The chain has TRBV28 and TRBJ1-2; 9 positions match TRBD1. Germline CDR1 is MDHEN and CDR2 is SYDVKM. The V gene end was trimmed by 1 base and the J gene end by 5 bases; junction bases not matched to a gene: 14. The CDR3 runs 18 residues. This CDR3 is CASSLYSGLQGARYGYTF. CDR3 sequence (DNA): TGTGCCAGCAGTTTATATAGTGGCTTACAGGGGGCGCGTTATGGCTACACCTTC.

This chain uses TRBV9 with TRBJ1-1; TRBD1 aligns across 9 bases. Germline CDR1 SGDLS, CDR2 YYNGEE. V shed 5 bases, J shed 4 bases, and the junction held 3 bases outside the gene matches. The CDR3 runs 13 residues. As DNA, the CDR3 is TGTGCCAGCAGGGGACAGGGCGGCACTGAAGCTTTCTTT. This sequence encodes CASRGQGGTEAFF.

CDR3 nucleotide sequence: TGTGCCAGCAGCTCACAGGGCCATTACACCGGGGAGCTGTTTTTT. Amino acids: CASSSQGHYTGELFF. V gene TRBV5-6 combines with J gene TRBJ2-2; tentatively, D is TRBD1 (6 bases). The ends were cut back, 3 bases at V and 3 bases at J, with 12 bases in the middle. CDR3 length: 15 residues. Per germline, CDR1 SGHDT and CDR2 YYEEEE.

The sample holds many counts of this clone. This rearrangement joins TRBV9 to TRBJ2-1, with 8 bases that match TRBD2. V trimming: 4 bases; J trimming: 15 bases; junction bases outside the gene matches: 21. This CDR3 is built from 16 residues. Germline CDR1 reads SGDLS; CDR2 reads YYNGEE. CDR3 residues: CASSHPRVAGPKRLFF. CDR3 nucleotide sequence: TGTGCCAGCAGCCACCCGAGGGTAGCGGGACCGAAGAGGCTGTTCTTC.

The chain uses TRBV5-4 and TRBJ2-2, with D unclear. V was trimmed by 3 bases and J by 1 base, leaving 7 bases between them. The V gene's germline CDR1 is SGHNT and CDR2 YYREEE (reference sequence). The CDR3 totals 14 residues. CDR3: CASSSNRNTGELFF. CDR3 bases: TGTGCCAGCAGCTCGAACAGGAACACCGGGGAGCTGTTTTTT.